This T cell receptor (beta chain) was recorded in a study of T cell responses to AZD1222 COVID-19 vaccine. Study-wide results and limits: Of spike-specific TCRs, nearly half reportedly target regions left unmutated in variants. Two AZD1222 administrations were followed by greater Spike-specific TCR breadth and depth. The sample set comprised mostly white British donors with more females, and clonal diversity was possibly underestimated.

As for this clone: The antigen remains unidentified.

Some clones are missing from TCRdb's copy, which holds only in-frame ones; the method was immunoSEQ multiplex PCR. The data show about 110,000 clones, around 90% seen once. Looked up from germline, CDR1 is SGHDT and CDR2 is YYEEEE. The CDR3 runs 15 residues. V lost 4 bases, J lost 0 bases, and 4 bases stayed unmatched. The rearrangement joins TRBV5-6 to TRBJ2-1, with TRBD1 identical over 7 bases. The receptor's source is an adult in good health. Sequences were derived from peripheral blood, sampled on day 0 of MenACWY control vaccination. The CDR3 DNA follows: TGTGCCAGCAGCCCCCGGGACAGCTCCTACAATGAGCAGTTCTTC. Translated, it gives CASSPRDSSYNEQFF. Drawing the rest from reference TRBV5-6 and TRBJ2-1, the complete variable domain is DAGVTQSPTHLIKTRGQQVTLRCSPKSGHDTVSWYQQALGQGPQFIFQYYEEEERQRGNFPDRFSGHQFPNYSSELNVNALLLGDSALYLCASSPRDSSYNEQFFGPGTRLTVL.